This TCR beta chain was obtained from a study of shared clonotypes between healthy human individuals. Study as a whole: Researchers assigned three CD4 naive, three CD4 memory, two CD8 naive and one CD8 memory plate to each donor.

Data came from immunoSEQ multiplex PCR; TCRdb stores just in-frame clones and leaves some out. The data show around 2,100,000 clones, less than 95% seen once. It was CD45RO-negative cells, positively selected for CCR7, that made up naive CD8 cells, with terminally differentiated effector memory CD45RA+ cells excluded. The V and J ends lost 3 bases and 7 bases respectively, with 19 bases between them. CDR1 and CDR2 from the germline V gene are SGDLS and YYNGEE. This CDR3 contains 16 residues. The rearrangement joins TRBV9 to TRBJ1-4, with no clear D. This clonotype originated in a man between 18 and 35 years old in good health. The sequenced material came from naive CD8+ T cells sorted from blood. The CDR3 spells CASSETQSYPGEKLFF. In DNA form, the CDR3 reads TGTGCCAGCAGCGAGACCCAGTCATACCCCGGTGAAAAACTGTTTTTT.